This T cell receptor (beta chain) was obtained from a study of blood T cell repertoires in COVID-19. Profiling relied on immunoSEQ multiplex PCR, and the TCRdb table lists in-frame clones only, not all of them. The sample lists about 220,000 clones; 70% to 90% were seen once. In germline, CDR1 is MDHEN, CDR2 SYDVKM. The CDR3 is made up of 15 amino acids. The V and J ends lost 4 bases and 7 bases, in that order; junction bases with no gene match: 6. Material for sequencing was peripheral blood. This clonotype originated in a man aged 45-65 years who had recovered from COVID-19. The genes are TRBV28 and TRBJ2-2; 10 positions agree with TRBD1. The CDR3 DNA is TGTGCCAGCAGTTCCTGGACAGGGGGAAGCGGGGAGCTGTTTTTT. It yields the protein CASSSWTGGSGELFF.